This is a list of T cell receptor beta chains from one sample in a study of CXCR3-negative and CXCR3-positive naive CD8 T cells. TCRdb re-called the 5' RACE reads; one entry per CDR3 protein, DNA not given. This sample's clone table lists 130,000 to 150,000 distinct CDR3 sequences. Sequenced: naive CXCR3+ CD8+ T cells from blood. The source is a human donor in good health. Some clones in this sample may be carry-over from other donors' samples. Both conserved end residues are part of each CDR3.

v_call: TRBV6-5; j_call: TRBJ1-4; cdr3_aa: CASSPNGGVDEKLFF
v_call: TRBV20-1; j_call: TRBJ2-7; cdr3_aa: CSARGWAEDSYEQYF
v_call: TRBV29-1; j_call: TRBJ2-6; cdr3_aa: CSVEDWSGDGANVLTF
v_call: TRBV27; j_call: TRBJ2-1; cdr3_aa: CASSFGEHESLEQFF
v_call: TRBV12-3/TRBV12-4; j_call: TRBJ2-3; cdr3_aa: CASCGGQITDTQYF
v_call: TRBV28; j_call: TRBJ2-3; cdr3_aa: CASSPYMGGTDTQYF
v_call: TRBV7-9; j_call: TRBJ2-2; cdr3_aa: CASSSRSVDTGELFF
v_call: TRBV27; j_call: TRBJ2-3; cdr3_aa: CASSSPQRGTDTQYF
v_call: TRBV6-5; j_call: TRBJ2-7; cdr3_aa: CASSYSAGVGHEQYF
v_call: TRBV7-9; j_call: TRBJ1-1; cdr3_aa: CASSQGFTEAFF
v_call: TRBV10-3; j_call: TRBJ2-7; cdr3_aa: CAIKEGGDASYEQYF
v_call: TRBV29-1; j_call: TRBJ2-7; cdr3_aa: CSVTSGVPGEQYF
v_call: TRBV5-1; j_call: TRBJ2-7; cdr3_aa: CAISLASEAYEQYF
v_call: TRBV29-1; j_call: TRBJ2-1; cdr3_aa: CSVEGTSGGLGNEQFF
v_call: TRBV15; j_call: TRBJ2-1; cdr3_aa: CATTADRVSNEQFF
v_call: TRBV6-5; j_call: TRBJ2-1; cdr3_aa: CASSSLGQGAWEQFF
v_call: TRBV28; j_call: TRBJ2-7; cdr3_aa: CASSFRGVLTYEQYF
v_call: TRBV9; j_call: TRBJ2-5; cdr3_aa: CASSKGDETQYF
v_call: TRBV6-5; j_call: TRBJ1-4; cdr3_aa: CASSQTGERTNEKLFF
v_call: TRBV29-1; j_call: TRBJ1-2; cdr3_aa: CSVEDPGTVVVHGYTF
v_call: TRBV18; j_call: TRBJ2-1; cdr3_aa: CASSPPGRSNEQFF
v_call: TRBV9; j_call: TRBJ1-2; cdr3_aa: CASSGITGGKGYGYTF
v_call: TRBV14; j_call: TRBJ2-1; cdr3_aa: CASSHAWTDSYNEQFF
v_call: TRBV29-1; j_call: TRBJ2-1; cdr3_aa: CSTMTSGSVLNEQFF
v_call: TRBV7-9; j_call: TRBJ2-7; cdr3_aa: CASSPSGTYEQYF
v_call: TRBV19; j_call: TRBJ2-3; cdr3_aa: CASSPYSGGATDTQYF
v_call: TRBV29-1; j_call: TRBJ2-2; cdr3_aa: CSVDGGEGAGELFF
v_call: TRBV21-1; j_call: TRBJ2-5; cdr3_aa: CASSKVWRGNHQETQYF
v_call: TRBV14; j_call: TRBJ1-6; cdr3_aa: CASSQRTWGHNSPLHF
v_call: TRBV29-1; j_call: TRBJ2-1; cdr3_aa: CSVRPFLSYNEQFF
v_call: TRBV4-2; j_call: TRBJ2-3; cdr3_aa: CASSQEFPLAGLTDTQYF
v_call: TRBV6-6; j_call: TRBJ2-7; cdr3_aa: CASSYRDYTYEQYF
v_call: TRBV7-9; j_call: TRBJ2-7; cdr3_aa: CASSSSSEQYF
v_call: TRBV29-1; j_call: TRBJ2-1; cdr3_aa: CSVTGVMDNEQFF
v_call: TRBV29-1; j_call: TRBJ2-2; cdr3_aa: CSVEPGHTNTGELFF
v_call: TRBV5-1; j_call: TRBJ2-2; cdr3_aa: CASRDSNTGELFF
v_call: TRBV4-3; j_call: TRBJ2-7; cdr3_aa: CASSQVEGISYEQYF
v_call: TRBV20-1; j_call: TRBJ1-4; cdr3_aa: CSAPLVGSEKLFF
v_call: TRBV7-8; j_call: TRBJ2-7; cdr3_aa: CASSPGGGLSYEQYF
v_call: TRBV15; j_call: TRBJ1-1; cdr3_aa: CATSWGGWNTEAFF
v_call: TRBV12-3/TRBV12-4; j_call: TRBJ2-1; cdr3_aa: CASSLGTRGNNEQFF
v_call: TRBV29-1; j_call: TRBJ2-1; cdr3_aa: CSAGGLNEQFF
v_call: TRBV7-3; j_call: TRBJ2-2; cdr3_aa: CASSRDPNTGELFF
v_call: TRBV12-3/TRBV12-4; j_call: TRBJ2-1; cdr3_aa: CASSLGQGGNEQFF
v_call: TRBV5-5; j_call: TRBJ1-5; cdr3_aa: CASSSTVSNQPQHF